Listed below are T cell receptor beta chains from one sample, sequenced in a study of T cells in Graves' hyperthyroidism and ophthalmopathy. One entry per CDR3 protein results from TCRdb running MiXCR on the multiplex PCR reads. The data show some 620,000 distinct CDR3 sequences, about a sixth seen once. The sample comprised blood. The receptors were gathered from a woman aged 25 to 39 with Graves' hyperthyroidism. CDR3s include the opening cysteine and the closing phenylalanine or tryptophan. D genes are given only for firm matches. Only part of the rows carry a size: once, few, many, or a class if the clone is expanded.

CDR3 DNA,CDR3 protein,D gene,V gene,clone size,J gene
TGTGCCAGCAGCCCGTACCCCAGCGGAGGGGCCTACAATGAGCAGTTCTTC,CASSPYPSGGAYNEQFF,-,TRBV11-2,many,TRBJ2-1
TGCGCCAGCAGCTTGGACAACAGGGAGGCCTACAATGAGCAGTTCTTC,CASSLDNREAYNEQFF,-,TRBV5-1,many,TRBJ2-1
TGTGCCACCAGTGATTTAATCTCGCCTAGCGGGAACACAGATACGCAGTATTTT,CATSDLISPSGNTDTQYF,TRBD2,TRBV24-1,-,TRBJ2-3
TGTGCCAGTAGTAGAAGCCGGAGCGGCACAGATACGCAGTATTTT,CASSRSRSGTDTQYF,-,TRBV19,few,TRBJ2-3
TGTGCCAGCAGCTTCCCAGGGGAGCAGTACTTC,CASSFPGEQYF,-,TRBV7-3,many,TRBJ2-7
TGTGCCAGCAGTCCTGGCGGGAAAAAGGTCAATGAGCAGTTCTTC,CASSPGGKKVNEQFF,-,TRBV12-3/TRBV12-4,-,TRBJ2-1
TGTGCCAGCAGTGGACTAGCGGCCTCAAACATTCAGTACTTC,CASSGLAASNIQYF,TRBD2,TRBV28,-,TRBJ2-4
TGTGCCAGCAGTGAAGCGAGGACCGCCGGTGGGTATACTGGCTACACCTTC,CASSEARTAGGYTGYTF,-,TRBV6-1,many,TRBJ1-2
TGTGCCAGTAGTATTGATAGAAGGAATCAGCCCCAGCATTTT,CASSIDRRNQPQHF,-,TRBV19,-,TRBJ1-5
TGTGCCAGCAGCGGACAGGGACTGGGTGGCTACACCTTC,CASSGQGLGGYTF,TRBD1,TRBV14,few,TRBJ1-2
TGTGCCAGCCGCCCAAGGCTAGCGGGAGGGCGATCAGATACGCAGTATTTT,CASRPRLAGGRSDTQYF,TRBD2,TRBV28,many,TRBJ2-3